The table lists the clone carrying this TCR beta chain with many counts. Its antigen is still unknown. Time point noted: newly diagnosed GD, antithyroid drugs for less than 3 months. PBMC-derived RNA was used for the TCR library. The data were obtained in a study of regulatory T cells in long-lasting Graves disease. Germline lookup yields CDR1 SQVTM and CDR2 ANQGSEA. The CDR3 runs to 13 residues. V gave up 3 bases and J gave up 5 bases, with 8 bases separating them. Arm-PCR of CDR3 regions with iRepertoire HTBI primers generated TCR beta libraries. MiXCR was run by TCRdb on the multiplex PCR reads, yielding one entry per CDR3 protein. Of approximately 230,000 distinct CDR3 sequences listed, 15% to 20% are singletons. Whole-study findings and limits: The study found TRBV28, TRBJ1-2 and TRBJ2-5 favored in persistent disease.

The J gene is TRBJ1-6, the V gene TRBV29-1; D may be TRBD1 (5 bases). The source material was peripheral blood mononuclear cells (PBMCs), sampled at new diagnosis, from a patient treated with antithyroid drugs. The clonotype comes from a female donor with Graves disease. In DNA form, the CDR3 reads TGCAGCGTTGAGGGACTGGATAATTCACCCCTCCACTTT. Translating it yields CSVEGLDNSPLHF.